The clone carrying this T cell receptor (beta chain) was seen only a few times. No antigen is known for it. The data were taken from a study of molecular identifiers for immune sequencing clone quantification. Study outcomes and limitations: Highly expanded clone sizes could be underestimated by identical TCR molecules sharing a barcode. Whereas clones above 20 RNA copies held under 1% of naive-cell molecules, they held over 97% of effector molecules.

When naive CD8 T cells were sorted, they were gated as CD8+CD4-CCR7+CD45RA+. Listed TCR primers, together with previously described methods, were used for the bulk TCR libraries. Each CDR3 protein gets one entry after TCRdb re-called the PCR reads with MiXCR. The table lists hundreds of thousands of distinct CDR3 sequences, about 25% of them singletons, with 0.7% to 0.95% in the top ten. Trimming cost V 4 bases and J 7 bases, with 19 bases left between them. Looked up from germline, CDR1 is SGHVS and CDR2 is FNYEAQ. The CDR3 runs 15 residues. The sequencing sample was made of naive CD8+ T cells from blood, with Jurkat cell RNA spiked in. Subset denoted: FACS-sorted CD8+CD4-CCR7+CD45RA+ naive T cells. This TCR was sampled from a human donor in good health. Some libraries in this study had Jurkat cell RNA spiked in. This sequence joins TRBV7-6 and TRBJ2-5, with D hard to call. The CDR3 DNA follows: TGTGCCAGCAGCTACCCCGTGGGCATGGTCGGGACCCAGTACTTC. Translated, it gives CASSYPVGMVGTQYF.